This passage covers 12 T cell receptor beta chains from one sample sequenced in a study of shared clonotypes between healthy human individuals. Sequencing was performed with immunoSEQ multiplex PCR; in TCRdb, only in-frame clones are kept and a portion is missing. The sample holds about 490,000 clones, over 70% seen once. Sequencing used PBMCs. The receptor source for this set is a woman in her 40s in good health. Some clones in this sample may be carry-over from other donors' samples.

The rearrangement uses TRBV10-2 and TRBJ2-1; D is undetermined. The V gene's germline CDR1 is WSHSY and CDR2 SAAADI. This CDR3 is 14 amino acids long. Trimming took 3 bases from V and 0 from J, leaving 6 bases between them. CDR3 nucleotides: TGCGCCAGCAGTGAACTGGGCTCCTACAATGAGCAGTTCTTC. Protein sequence: CASSELGSYNEQFF.

The rearrangement links TRBV11-2 to TRBJ2-7; D is perhaps TRBD2 (6 bases). The germline V gene encodes CDR1 SGHAT and CDR2 FQNNGV. The CDR3 extends over 14 amino acids. Deletions cut 5 bases from V and 5 bases from J, with 16 bases between. The CDR3 spells CASSRGAQGNEQYF. The CDR3 nucleotides are TGTGCCAGCAGCCGCGGGGCGCAAGGGAACGAGCAGTACTTC.

V usage is TRBV30 and J usage is TRBJ1-1, with a possible D match to TRBD1 (6 bases). V lost 4 bases and J 3 bases, leaving 12 bases between the germline ends. CDR3 length: 13 amino acids. The germline V gene has CDR1 GTSNPN and CDR2 SVGIG (reference sequence). The CDR3 region has the DNA TGTGCCTGGACCGGACAGAGATACACTGAAGCTTTCTTT. It specifies CAWTGQRYTEAFF. Filled out from reference TRBV30 and TRBJ1-1, the complete variable domain reads SQTIHQWPATLVQPVGSPLSLECTVEGTSNPNLYWYRQAAGRGLQLLFYSVGIGQISSEVPQNLSASRPQDRQFILSSKKLLLSDSGFYLCAWTGQRYTEAFFGQGTRLTVV.

The rearrangement joins TRBV5-1 to TRBJ2-1, with a weak D call TRBD2 (5 bases). The CDR3 loop spans 15 amino acids. V was trimmed by 7 bases and J by 5 bases, leaving 19 bases between them. The germline V gene encodes CDR1 SGHRS and CDR2 YFSETQ. This CDR3 reads CASGRIGGENNEQFF. The CDR3 DNA sequence: TGCGCCAGCGGACGCATAGGAGGAGAGAACAATGAGCAGTTCTTC.

The rearrangement uses TRBV5-8 and TRBJ2-7; 12 nucleotides align to TRBD1. Germline lookup yields CDR1 SGHTS and CDR2 YDEGEE. This CDR3 has 14 amino acids. V shed 7 bases, J shed 3 bases, and the junction held 5 bases outside the gene matches. This CDR3 reads CASDRDRGLYEQYF. CDR3 bases: TGTGCCAGCGACCGGGACAGGGGGCTCTACGAGCAGTACTTC.

This clone was detected a few times. The CDR3: CASSLQGLQYNEQFF. The CDR3 region has the DNA TGTGCCAGCAGCTTACAAGGACTGCAATACAATGAGCAGTTCTTC. The chain couples TRBV7-3 to TRBJ2-1, with D possibly matching TRBD2 (5 bases). The CDR3 is 15 amino acids. Germline loops: CDR1 SGHTA, CDR2 FQGTGA. V lost 2 bases to trimming and J lost 4 bases, with 12 bases between them.

The V call is TRBV7-2, the J call TRBJ2-7; 9 nucleotides line up with TRBD2. V was clipped by 4 bases and J by 5 bases; unmatched bases: 18. The CDR3 consists of 18 residues. Germline loops: CDR1 SGHTA, CDR2 FQGNSA. CDR3 DNA: TGTGCCAGCAGCTCACCCCTTGGTGGTAGCGGGAGAATAGACGAGCAGTACTTC. Its protein is CASSSPLGGSGRIDEQYF. Full variable domain (missing parts from reference TRBV7-2 and TRBJ2-7): GAGVSQSPSNKVTEKGKDVELRCDPISGHTALYWYRQSLGQGLEFLIYFQGNSAPDKSGLPSDRFSAERTGGSVSTLTIQRTQQEDSAVYLCASSSPLGGSGRIDEQYFGPGTRLTVT.

In its sample, this clone was seen once. A far more abundant clone sits one base away, making this likely a read error. DNA for the CDR3: TGTGCCTGGAGTTATAGCTCCCAAGAGACCCAGTACTTC. It is translated as CAWSYSSQETQYF. The chain combines TRBV30 with TRBJ2-5; no reliable D call. CDR1 is GTSNPN, CDR2 SVGIG, per germline (reference sequence). The CDR3 length is 13 residues. V shed 2 bases and J shed 1 base, with 8 bases lying between them.

The V call is TRBV27, the J call TRBJ1-2; 9 bases map to TRBD1. After removal of 5 bases from V and 9 bases from J, the junction contained 10 bases not matched to a gene. Germline V CDR1 and CDR2: MNHEY, SMNVEV (reference sequence). The CDR3 totals 14 residues. This chain's CDR3 is CASSMDRGTPSYTF. The CDR3 DNA reads TGTGCCAGCAGTATGGACAGGGGAACGCCCAGCTACACCTTC.

Notes on this clone: A read error likely explains this, since a far larger clone differs by one base. This specimen includes other DNA sequences encoding the same CDR3. The V gene is TRBV7-3, the J gene TRBJ2-2; D tentatively reads TRBD1 or TRBD2 (5 bases each). CDR3 length equals 14 residues. The germline CDR1 and CDR2 sequences are SGHTA and FQGTGA. CDR3 sequence reads: CASSFVAGTGELFF. CDR3 nucleotide sequence: TGTGCAAGCAGCTTCGTGGCAGGGACGGGGGAGCTGTTTTTT.

This chain links TRBV2 with TRBJ1-3; D perhaps matches TRBD1 (6 bases). V lost 3 bases and J lost 6, with 18 bases in between. Germline V gene data show CDR1 as SNHLY and CDR2 as FYNNEI. The CDR3 has 16 amino acids. In DNA form, the CDR3 reads TGTGCCAGCAGTGACAGGGGCTCACGGGGGGCAAACACCATATATTTT. Protein product: CASSDRGSRGANTIYF.

Of note for this clone: Given a far larger clone just one base away, this is likely a sequencing read error. This chain uses TRBV18 with TRBJ1-3, with 9 bases lining up with TRBD1. The CDR3 is 15 residues long. The germline CDR1 and CDR2 sequences are KGHSH and LQKENI. The junction had 6 bases not matched to a gene; V was cut back by 3 bases and J by 6 bases. The CDR3 is CASSPGQGSENTIYF. DNA of the CDR3: TGTGCCAGCTCACCGGGACAGGGCTCAGAAAACACCATATATTTT.